This T cell receptor beta chain stems from a study of blood T cell repertoires in COVID-19. Assay used: immunoSEQ multiplex PCR; TCRdb lists only in-frame clones, some missing. The data contain about 240,000 clones, 87% of them singletons. Sequenced input: peripheral blood. The sequence was obtained from a man aged 60-69 years who had recovered from COVID-19.

The CDR3 DNA follows: TGTGCCAGCAGTTACGGGACAGGACCCACAGATACGCAGTATTTT. This translates into CASSYGTGPTDTQYF. The chain recombines TRBV6-5 with TRBJ2-3; TRBD1 matches at 8 bases. The CDR3 runs to 15 residues. Germline V gene data show CDR1 as MNHEY and CDR2 as SVGAGI. V lost 2 bases to trimming and J lost 2 bases; unmatched junction nucleotides: 3.